This T cell receptor beta chain was recorded in a study of cytomegalovirus exposure and HLA in healthy donors. General study points: Listed as cytomegalovirus-associated were about 160 TCR beta chains.

Primers for the PCR totalled 60 Vbeta and 13 Jbeta. Clones were read by immunoSEQ multiplex PCR, and TCRdb kept only the in-frame ones, dropping some. The repertoire holds tens of thousands of clones, with approximately 57% as singletons. About this clone itself: Its target is unknown.

The germline V gene encodes CDR1 SGHTA and CDR2 FQGTGA. V was clipped by 5 bases and J by 7 bases; unmatched bases: 9. The CDR3 extends over 16 amino acids. The chain links TRBV7-3 to TRBJ2-2; TRBD2 agrees at 11 bases. This TCR was sampled from a woman aged 30 to 39 in good health and CMV-seronegative. The sample comprised PBMCs. This chain's CDR3 is CASSTGLAGDGGELFF. CDR3 nucleotide sequence: TGTGCCAGCAGCACTGGACTAGCGGGTGATGGCGGGGAGCTGTTTTTT.